Shown below are 19 T cell receptor beta chains from a single sample sequenced in a study of T cell repertoires in cytomegalovirus infection. Each CDR3 protein is one row after TCRdb ran MiXCR on the reads. In the table there are hundreds of thousands of distinct CDR3 sequences, roughly 12% of which are singletons. The sequencing input was PBMCs. Receptor source: a human donor in good health (CMV status not recorded). Some clones in this sample may be carry-over from other donors' samples.

This clonotype was detected many times. The chain is built from TRBV12-3 or TRBV12-4 and TRBJ2-3; 11 bases line up with TRBD2. The junction had 8 bases not matched to a gene; V was cut back by 5 bases and J by 1 base. The CDR3 has 17 residues. CDR3 sequence: CASSPLSGGARTDTQYF. The CDR3 DNA is TGTGCCAGCAGTCCTCTTAGCGGGGGGGCCCGCACAGATACGCAGTATTTT.

This sequence joins TRBV12-5 and TRBJ2-5; D remains ambiguous. The germline V gene has CDR1 LGHNT and CDR2 FRNRAP. The V end was cut by 4 bases, the J end by 5 bases, with 14 bases between. This CDR3 comprises 14 residues. CDR3 loop: CASGSPTDWETQYF. DNA for the CDR3: TGTGCTAGTGGTTCCCCTACGGATTGGGAGACCCAGTACTTC. Using reference TRBV12-5 and TRBJ2-5 for the parts outside the CDR3, the full variable domain is DARVTQTPRHKVTEMGQEVTMRCQPILGHNTVFWYRQTMMQGLELLAYFRNRAPLDDSGMPKDRFSAEMPDATLATLKIQPSEPRDSAVYFCASGSPTDWETQYFGPGTRLLVL.

The gene calls are TRBV5-4 and TRBJ2-7; D is perhaps TRBD1 or TRBD2 (5 bases each). This CDR3 is 14 amino acids long. V shed 1 base and J shed 4 bases, with 12 bases lying between them. Germline V gives CDR1 SGHNT, CDR2 YYREEE (reference sequence). The CDR3 spells CASSLRGVMYEQYF. In DNA form, the CDR3 reads TGTGCCAGCAGCTTGAGAGGGGTAATGTACGAGCAGTACTTC. Looking up the rest from reference TRBV5-4 and TRBJ2-7 gives the full variable domain: ETGVTQSPTHLIKTRGQQVTLRCSSQSGHNTVSWYQQALGQGPQFIFQYYREEENGRGNFPPRFSGLQFPNYSSELNVNALELDDSALYLCASSLRGVMYEQYFGPGTRLTVT.

This clonotype was seen only once. One base away lies a much larger clone, so this may be a sequencing read error. The chain has TRBV12-3 or TRBV12-4 and TRBJ2-1, with 9 bases that match TRBD2. The V gene end was trimmed by 7 bases and the J gene end by 8 bases; junction bases not matched to a gene: 18. The CDR3 has 17 residues. DNA of the CDR3: TGTGCCAGCATTCCAGAAGGGACCGGGACTAGCTCATATGAGCAGTTCTTC. Amino acids: CASIPEGTGTSSYEQFF.

A few counts support this clonotype. The gene calls are TRBV5-1 and TRBJ2-7; TRBD2 matches 15 bases. V shed 7 bases, J shed 4 bases, and the junction held 0 bases outside the gene matches. Looked up from germline, CDR1 is SGHRS and CDR2 is YFSETQ. The CDR3 runs to 13 residues. The CDR3 loop is CASGTSGRYEQYF. The DNA for the CDR3 is TGCGCCAGCGGGACTAGCGGGAGGTACGAGCAGTACTTC.

This clonotype was counted at least ten times. The chain is built from TRBV28 and TRBJ2-1; D is unclear. The CDR3 runs 17 residues. Trimming took 3 bases from V and 6 from J, leaving 21 bases between them. Germline V gene lookup returns CDR1 MDHEN and CDR2 SYDVKM. The DNA for the CDR3 is TGTGCCAGCAGTTTGAGGCGTCGGTCCAGCGAGTCCAATGAGCAGTTCTTC. This translates into CASSLRRRSSESNEQFF.

This clonotype was counted at least ten times. The chain combines TRBV5-1 with TRBJ2-3; 8 nucleotides align to TRBD1. CDR1 is SGHRS and CDR2 is YFSETQ in the germline V gene. The CDR3 has 16 amino acids. The V and J ends lost 5 bases and 4 bases, in that order; junction bases with no gene match: 12. In DNA, the CDR3 is TGCGCCAGCAGACTCAAGACAGGGGTTGTATCAGATACGCAGTATTTT. It translates to CASRLKTGVVSDTQYF.

The rearrangement joins TRBV20-1 to TRBJ2-1; 8 bases fit TRBD2. The CDR3 is made up of 15 amino acids. Germline V gene lookup returns CDR1 DFQATT and CDR2 SNEGSKA (reference sequence). Unmatched junction bases numbered 10, after V lost 2 bases and J lost 7 bases. CDR3 sequence reads: CSARPFSGTGNEQFF. In DNA, the CDR3 is TGCAGTGCTAGACCTTTTAGCGGGACGGGGAATGAGCAGTTCTTC.

This clonotype showed up just a few times. The chain carries TRBV5-1 and TRBJ1-1; no firm D call. Looked up from germline, CDR1 is SGHRS and CDR2 is YFSETQ. CDR3 size: 15 residues. V gave up 4 bases and J gave up 3 bases, with 16 bases separating them. The CDR3 is CASSHLGNLDTEAFF. DNA for the CDR3: TGCGCCAGCAGCCACTTAGGGAACTTGGACACTGAAGCTTTCTTT.

The sample holds many counts of this clonotype. The rearrangement uses TRBV5-4 and TRBJ2-5, with D tentatively TRBD2 (7 bases). Germline CDR1 and CDR2: SGHNT and YYREEE (reference sequence). V lost 0 bases and J lost 7, with 13 bases in between. The CDR3 runs 14 residues. CDR3 in DNA: TGTGCCAGCAGCTTGGGGTCAGGGGAGGGGACCCAGTACTTC. It is translated as CASSLGSGEGTQYF.

This clonotype has at least ten counts. The genes are TRBV3-1 and TRBJ1-2, with a tentative D call TRBD1 (6 bases). The CDR3 is 14 residues long. V lost 1 base and J lost 4, with 10 bases in between. Per the germline V gene, CDR1 is LGHDT and CDR2 is YNNKEL (reference sequence). The CDR3 DNA sequence: TGTGCCAGCAGCCAAGGGGAAGGGGGCTATGGCTACACCTTC. Its protein product is CASSQGEGGYGYTF.

Many counts were recorded for this clonotype. The rearrangement uses TRBV7-8 and TRBJ1-5, with D unresolved. Trimming took 2 bases from V and 1 from J, leaving 12 bases between them. Germline values: CDR1 SGHVS, CDR2 FQNEAQ. This CDR3 is 16 amino acids long. The CDR3 loop reads CASSLPSGVSNQPQHF. The CDR3 DNA reads as TGTGCCAGCAGCTTACCCTCGGGCGTAAGCAATCAGCCCCAGCATTTT. Looking up the rest from reference TRBV7-8 and TRBJ1-5 gives the full variable domain: GAGVSQSPRYKVAKRGQDVALRCDPISGHVSLFWYQQALGQGPEFLTYFQNEAQLDKSGLPSDRFFAERPEGSVSTLKIQRTQQEDSAVYLCASSLPSGVSNQPQHFGDGTRLSIL.

As concerns this clonotype: A much larger clonotype is one base distant, so this may be a read error. The chain uses TRBV12-3 or TRBV12-4 and TRBJ2-6, with D hard to call. V was trimmed by 5 bases and J by 5 bases, leaving 13 bases between them. This CDR3 region has 15 residues. CDR3 coding DNA: TGTGCCAGCAGTCGACCGCACTCGAGGGCCAACGTCCTGACTTTC. Translated: CASSRPHSRANVLTF.

This clonotype has a count of ten or more. This chain joins TRBV12-3 or TRBV12-4 and TRBJ2-7; 8 positions match TRBD1. V was clipped by 6 bases and J by 0 bases; unmatched bases: 4. The CDR3 extends over 14 amino acids. CDR3 nucleotide sequence: TGTGCCAGCAGCCAGGGGGCGAGCTCCTACGAGCAGTACTTC. Its protein product is CASSQGASSYEQYF.

This clonotype appeared many times. The V gene is TRBV7-3, the J gene TRBJ2-5; D call uncertain. V lost 5 bases, J lost 4 bases, and 14 bases lay in between. Germline V gene lookup returns CDR1 SGHTA and CDR2 FQGTGA. The CDR3 runs to 14 residues. The CDR3 bases are TGTGCCAGCAGCCAAATGGGATGGGGAGAGACCCAGTACTTC. Encoded protein: CASSQMGWGETQYF.

With respect to this clonotype: At one boundary the junction diverges from the germline segment, which might be a read error. J is TRBJ2-7 and V is TRBV20-1, with 8 bases that match TRBD2. This CDR3 spans 14 amino acids. CDR1 DFQATT and CDR2 SNEGSKA come from the germline V gene (reference sequence). CDR3 amino acids: CSVRLGLAGGEQYF. DNA for the CDR3: TGCAGTGTTAGACTTGGACTAGCTGGGGGCGAGCAGTACTTC.

This clonotype appeared many times. The V call is TRBV25-1, the J call TRBJ2-5; 8 bases match TRBD1. The CDR3 is 14 amino acids. Germline lookup yields CDR1 MGHDK and CDR2 SYGVNS. Trimming cost V 4 bases and J 5 bases; bases outside gene matches: 6. Here the CDR3 reads CASSGTGTSETQYF. The DNA for the CDR3 is TGTGCCAGCAGTGGGACAGGGACGTCGGAGACCCAGTACTTC.

The CDR3 here is CASSLHGGNTEAFF. In DNA form, the CDR3 reads TGCGCCAGCAGCCTACATGGGGGGAACACTGAAGCTTTCTTT. The chain combines TRBV4-1 with TRBJ1-1; perhaps TRBD1 as D (5 bases). Germline CDR1 and CDR2: MGHRA and YSYEKL. The V and J ends lost 4 bases and 1 base respectively, with 10 bases between them. The length of the CDR3 is 14 residues.

This clonotype was recorded many times. The chain carries TRBV7-9 and TRBJ1-5; tentatively, D is TRBD1 (6 bases). Trimming cost V 4 bases and J 2 bases, with 12 bases left between them. Per the germline V gene, CDR1 is SEHNR and CDR2 is FQNEAQ (reference sequence). The CDR3 loop spans 15 amino acids. CDR3 sequence (DNA): TGTGCCAGCAGCTCTACAGGGATCGGCAATCAGCCCCAGCATTTT. Its protein is CASSSTGIGNQPQHF.